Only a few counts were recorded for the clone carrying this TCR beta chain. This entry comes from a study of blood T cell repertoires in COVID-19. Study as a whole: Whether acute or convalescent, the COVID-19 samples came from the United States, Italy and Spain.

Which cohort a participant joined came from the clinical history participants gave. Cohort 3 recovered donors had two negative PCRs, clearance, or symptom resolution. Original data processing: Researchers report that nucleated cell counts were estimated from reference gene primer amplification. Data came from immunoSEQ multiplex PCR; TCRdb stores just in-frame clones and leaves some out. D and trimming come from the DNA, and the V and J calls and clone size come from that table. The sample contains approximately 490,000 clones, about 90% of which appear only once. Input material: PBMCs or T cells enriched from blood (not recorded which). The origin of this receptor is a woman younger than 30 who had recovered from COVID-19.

The CDR3 DNA reads as TGTGCCTGGAATCAGGGCGGCCCCGGGGAGCTGTTTTTT. It encodes CAWNQGGPGELFF. J is TRBJ2-2 and V is TRBV30, with D possibly matching TRBD1 (5 bases). Germline CDR1 and CDR2: GTSNPN and SVGIG (reference sequence). The CDR3 is 13 residues long. V was clipped by 4 bases and J by 6 bases, with 12 bases between them.